These 18 T cell receptor beta chains were all obtained from the same sample, sequenced in a study of blood T cell repertoires in COVID-19. Sequencing was performed with immunoSEQ multiplex PCR; in TCRdb, only in-frame clones are kept and a portion is missing. The sample contains 330,000 or so clones, about 87% of which appear only once. Sequenced sample: PBMCs or T cells enriched from blood (not recorded which). Receptors were obtained from a young man who had recovered from COVID-19.

The chain uses TRBV7-3 and TRBJ1-2, with D perhaps TRBD1 (5 bases). V was trimmed by 5 bases and J by 4 bases, leaving 17 bases between them. CDR1 SGHTA and CDR2 FQGTGA come from the germline V gene. This CDR3 is built from 15 residues. The CDR3 loop is CASSPSGGSLYGYTF. The CDR3 DNA is TGTGCCAGCAGCCCCTCGGGGGGGAGCCTCTATGGCTACACCTTC. The full variable domain, its missing parts supplied by reference TRBV7-3 and TRBJ1-2, is GAGVSQTPSNKVTEKGKYVELRCDPISGHTALYWYRQSLGQGPEFLIYFQGTGAADDSGLPNDRFFAVRPEGSVSTLKIQRTERGDSAVYLCASSPSGGSLYGYTFGSGTRLTVV.

The rearrangement links TRBV2 to TRBJ2-7; D gene ambiguous. This CDR3 comprises 13 residues. Trimming pared 6 bases from V and 2 bases from J, leaving 11 bases between. Germline-derived CDR1 and CDR2 are SNHLY and FYNNEI. The CDR3 DNA sequence: TGTGCCAGCAGCAAACAGAGAACCTACGAGCAGTACTTC. The encoded protein is CASSKQRTYEQYF.

This clone was detected only once. This CDR3 reads CASSLEGVAEAFF. The CDR3 coding sequence is TGTGCCAGCAGCTTAGAAGGGGTCGCTGAAGCTTTCTTT. The chain carries TRBV7-9 and TRBJ1-1, with a possible D match to TRBD1 (5 bases). The CDR3 is 13 residues long. Germline V gene data show CDR1 as SEHNR and CDR2 as FQNEAQ (reference sequence). The ends were cut back, 1 base at V and 6 bases at J, with 9 bases in the middle.

The chain joins TRBV2 to TRBJ1-1; D is uncertain. Germline V gives CDR1 SNHLY, CDR2 FYNNEI. Trimming removed 1 base from V and 3 bases from J, with 15 bases in between. The CDR3 covers 16 residues. The CDR3 is CASSEGDGWEDTEAFF. The DNA for the CDR3 is TGTGCCAGCAGTGAAGGGGATGGGTGGGAGGACACTGAAGCTTTCTTT.

Details on this clone: The same CDR3 also results from other DNA sequences found in this sample. The V and J genes are TRBV5-1 and TRBJ2-7; possible D gene TRBD1, 6 bases. The CDR3 has 14 amino acids. Per germline, CDR1 SGHRS and CDR2 YFSETQ. V was shortened by 4 bases and J by 2 bases, with 13 bases between the two germline ends. As DNA, the CDR3 is TGCGCCAGCAGCCTGACCGGGACAACCTACGAGCAGTACTTC. Its translation is CASSLTGTTYEQYF.

This clone was picked up a small number of times. The gene calls are TRBV19 and TRBJ1-4, with a possible D match to TRBD1 (5 bases). The germline V gene has CDR1 LNHDA and CDR2 SQIVND (reference sequence). V lost 9 bases and J lost 6, with 23 bases in between. This CDR3 is built from 16 residues. This CDR3 is CASSSAGQGWDEKLFF. CDR3 nucleotides: TGTGCCAGCTCTTCTGCTGGCCAGGGATGGGATGAAAAACTGTTTTTT.

This rearrangement joins TRBV7-8 to TRBJ2-7, with no clear D. Germline V gene sequence: CDR1 SGHVS, CDR2 FQNEAQ. The CDR3 spans 16 residues. V lost 1 base and J 3 bases, leaving 16 bases between the germline ends. DNA of the CDR3: TGTGCCAGCAGCTTAGATCCGGGTACCACGCTCTACGAGCAGTACTTC. Translation gives CASSLDPGTTLYEQYF.

The chain links TRBV13 to TRBJ2-5; 13 bases are shared with TRBD2. The ends lost 6 bases at V and 4 bases at J; junction bases unmatched: 2. Per the germline V gene, CDR1 is PRHDT and CDR2 is FYEKMQ (reference sequence). The CDR3 is made up of 14 amino acids. CDR3 DNA sequence: TGTGCCAGCAGTAGACTAGCGGGGGGAGAGACCCAGTACTTC. The encoded protein is CASSRLAGGETQYF.

This chain links TRBV11-2 with TRBJ1-5, with a tentative D call TRBD1 (5 bases). V was shortened by 1 base and J by 5 bases, with 12 bases between the two germline ends. CDR1 and CDR2 from the germline V gene are SGHAT and FQNNGV. There are 15 residues in the CDR3. As DNA, the CDR3 is TGTGCCAGCAGCTTAGGGGGCCTCACGGATCAGCCCCAGCATTTT. Translated, it gives CASSLGGLTDQPQHF.

The rearrangement uses TRBV5-4 and TRBJ2-5; 8 bases align to TRBD1. Germline CDR1 reads SGHNT; CDR2 reads YYREEE (reference sequence). The CDR3 is 14 residues long. Trimming took 3 bases from V and 5 from J; bases not matched to a gene: 6. CDR3 sequence: CASSSGQGWETQYF. DNA for the CDR3: TGTGCCAGCAGCTCCGGACAGGGTTGGGAGACCCAGTACTTC.

The genes are TRBV28 and TRBJ2-1; TRBD2 might be the D (6 bases). Germline-derived CDR1 and CDR2 are MDHEN and SYDVKM. Trimming cost V 5 bases and J 14 bases, with 16 bases left between them. This CDR3 region has 12 residues. CDR3 sequence: CASSPLGGLKFF. The DNA of the CDR3 is TGTGCCAGCAGTCCCTTAGGAGGGCTCAAGTTCTTC.

V is TRBV5-1 and J is TRBJ1-4, with D perhaps matching TRBD1 (6 bases). V lost 3 bases, J lost 5 bases, and 11 bases lay in between. CDR3 length: 14 residues. Germline V gives CDR1 SGHRS, CDR2 YFSETQ. The CDR3 nucleotides are TGCGCCAGCAGCTCGACAGGAGCAAATGAAAAACTGTTTTTT. This gives the protein CASSSTGANEKLFF.

The chain is built from TRBV14 and TRBJ2-7; a weak D match, TRBD2 (5 bases). V lost 7 bases and J 7 bases, leaving 14 bases between the germline ends. The CDR3 has 12 residues. Germline V gives CDR1 SGHDN, CDR2 FVKESK. The CDR3 DNA follows: TGTGCCAGCAAACCCAAGGCGGGTGAGCAGTACTTC. This translates into CASKPKAGEQYF.

This clone was detected once. The V and J genes are TRBV27 and TRBJ1-2; 9 nucleotides agree with TRBD1. The CDR3 contains 14 residues. Trimming removed 3 bases from V and 5 bases from J; junction bases left unmatched: 4. Germline-derived CDR1 and CDR2 are MNHEY and SMNVEV (reference sequence). CDR3 sequence reads: CASSLTGGMYGYTF. In DNA form, the CDR3 reads TGTGCCAGCAGTTTGACAGGGGGGATGTATGGCTACACCTTC.

J is TRBJ2-2 and V is TRBV18; a possible D gene is TRBD1 (6 bases). The CDR3 totals 17 residues. The V end lost 0 bases, the J end lost 0 bases, and 11 bases lay between the germline ends. Germline CDR1 and CDR2: KGHSH and LQKENI. CDR3 in amino acids: CASSPPGQLANTGELFF. The CDR3 coding sequence is TGTGCCAGCTCACCACCTGGACAGCTCGCGAACACCGGGGAGCTGTTTTTT.

This chain links TRBV27 with TRBJ2-2; 8 positions match TRBD1. V shed 6 bases and J 6 bases; nucleotides not matched to a gene: 9. Per germline, CDR1 MNHEY and CDR2 SMNVEV (reference sequence). The CDR3 covers 15 residues. The CDR3 DNA is TGTGCCAGCAGGGATGGGACAGGCTTCCCCGGGGAGCTGTTTTTT. It specifies CASRDGTGFPGELFF.

CDR3 nucleotides: TGTGCCAGCAGCGGAATGGCAGGGGCTGACACTGAAGCTTTCTTT. Translating gives CASSGMAGADTEAFF. This rearrangement joins TRBV11-2 to TRBJ1-1, with a weak D call TRBD1 (6 bases). CDR1 SGHAT and CDR2 FQNNGV come from the germline V gene. The CDR3 is 15 amino acids. V lost 5 bases to trimming and J lost 3 bases, with 16 bases between them.

The chain couples TRBV25-1 to TRBJ1-1, with 7 bases matching TRBD1. CDR3 length: 13 amino acids. In germline, CDR1 is MGHDK, CDR2 SYGVNS. V gave up 4 bases and J gave up 4 bases; unmatched junction bases: 3. The CDR3, as DNA: TGTGCCAGCAGTGTGGGACAGATCACTGAAGCTTTCTTT. This codes for CASSVGQITEAFF.